Presented here are 8 T cell receptor beta chains from one specimen sequenced in a study of T cells in Graves' hyperthyroidism and ophthalmopathy (dated by TCRdb to between 2017 and 2020). Libraries were constructed by multiplex PCR. TCRdb shows the sequencer as Illumina HiSeq 2000. The TCR beta CDR3 regions were amplified from RNA transcripts. A first-round RT-PCR of the TCR CDR3 used the HTBI primer set with the Qiagen OneStep RT-PCR kit. The public reads were quality trimmed at Q25 with fastp and then assembled into clones with MiXCR by TCRdb, keeping productive beta chains. CDR3 protein sequences are deduplicated, and each keeps its most common genes and DNA. This sample gives some 600,000 distinct CDR3 sequences in total; approximately 15% of them show up just once. In total, the top ten clones hold 5.8% of the sample. The sequencing input was blood. The receptors originated from a woman aged 25 to 45 with Graves' hyperthyroidism that later progressed to Graves' ophthalmopathy.

The chain joins TRBV5-1 to TRBJ1-2, with 10 positions matching TRBD1. The V gene end was trimmed by 3 bases and the J gene end by 2 bases; junction bases not matched to a gene: 10. Germline CDR1 reads SGHRS; CDR2 reads YFSETQ. The CDR3 has 17 residues. Written as DNA, the CDR3 is TGCGCCAGCAGCTCAGGGGGACAGGGGCCCTTCAACTATGGCTACACCTTC. Its translation is CASSSGGQGPFNYGYTF.

This clonotype was recorded many times. The genes are TRBV20-1 and TRBJ1-2; D not certain. V was trimmed by 3 bases and J by 4 bases, leaving 21 bases between them. This CDR3 has 16 amino acids. Germline V gives CDR1 DFQATT, CDR2 SNEGSKA (reference sequence). In nucleotides, the CDR3 is TGCAGTGCTAGGTCAGCCTCCGGGGTGAGGGCCTATGGCTACACCTTC. This sequence encodes CSARSASGVRAYGYTF.

The gene calls are TRBV20-1 and TRBJ2-6, with TRBD1 matching 10 bases. The germline gives CDR1 DFQATT, CDR2 SNEGSKA (reference sequence). The CDR3 extends over 18 amino acids. The V gene end was trimmed by 1 base and the J gene end by 4 bases; junction bases not matched to a gene: 10. Here the CDR3 DNA reads TGCAGTGCTAGAGTAGGGGGACAGGGGCCGAGCGGGGCCAACGTCCTGACTTTC. Protein sequence: CSARVGGQGPSGANVLTF.

J is TRBJ2-5 and V is TRBV6-1; 8 nucleotides align to TRBD2. After removal of 6 bases from V and 5 bases from J, the junction contained 5 bases not matched to a gene. This CDR3 contains 13 residues. Germline loops: CDR1 MNHNS, CDR2 SASEGT. CDR3 DNA sequence: TGTGCCAGCAGGGGACTAGGATGGGAGACCCAGTACTTC. Protein sequence: CASRGLGWETQYF.

The chain uses TRBV19 and TRBJ2-1, with 10 positions matching TRBD2. CDR3 length equals 17 residues. CDR1 is LNHDA, CDR2 SQIVND, per germline (reference sequence). With 3 bases clipped from V and 2 bases from J, the junction kept 7 bases outside the gene matches. CDR3 residues: CASSIAGLADPYNEQFF. The CDR3 nucleotides read TGTGCCAGTAGTATCGCCGGACTAGCGGACCCCTACAATGAGCAGTTCTTC.

This clonotype was recorded a few times. This sequence may be a read error, since a much larger clone differs from it by one base. The chain combines TRBV27 with TRBJ2-3; 7 nucleotides agree with TRBD1. Germline CDR1 is MNHEY and CDR2 is SMNVEV (reference sequence). The CDR3 is 15 residues long. V gave up 5 bases and J gave up 2 bases; unmatched junction bases: 7. The CDR3 bases are TGTGCCAGCAGTGTTCCGGACAGGCACACAGATACGCAGTATTTT. Encoded protein: CASSVPDRHTDTQYF.

This clonotype was seen at least ten times. The CDR3, as DNA: TGTGCCAGCAGGATTACGCGGGTCACAGATACGCAGTATTTT. Protein: CASRITRVTDTQYF. The rearrangement uses TRBV7-9 and TRBJ2-3; weak D call: TRBD2 (5 bases). Between the trimmed V and J ends, which lost 6 bases and 2 bases, there was a span of 12 bases. Germline values: CDR1 SEHNR, CDR2 FQNEAQ (reference sequence). CDR3 length: 14 residues.

This clonotype has ten or more counts. The genes are TRBV30 and TRBJ1-5, with D uncertain. In germline, CDR1 is GTSNPN, CDR2 SVGIG (reference sequence). This CDR3 has 13 residues. V shed 0 bases and J shed 7 bases, with 10 bases lying between them. The CDR3 protein is CAWSVWEGQPQHF. The CDR3 DNA follows: TGTGCCTGGAGTGTTTGGGAAGGCCAGCCCCAGCATTTT.